This T cell receptor (beta chain) stems from a study of CD8 T cells in Susac syndrome. Study-wide points: The study's TCR sequencing and HLA analysis covered a relatively small number of individuals, and the study acknowledged this.

This clonotype was seen a single time. What it recognizes is unknown. CDR3 length equals 16 residues. Deletions cut 1 base from V and 0 bases from J, with 11 bases between. CDR1 is SGHAT, CDR2 FQNNGV, per germline. Random hexamers were used to reverse transcribe an amount of roughly 0.5 to 1 ug RNA. An immunoSEQ multiplex PCR generated amplified TCR beta CDR3 products spanning 54 Vbeta and 13 Jbeta. TCRdb redid the calling of the immunoSEQ multiplex PCR reads with MiXCR, one entry per CDR3 protein. The sample has 150,000 to 200,000 distinct CDR3 sequences; roughly 95% are singletons. High-throughput TCR beta sequencing covered peripheral CD8+ and CD4+ T cells. While CD8+ and CD4+ T cells were isolated negatively, TEMRA cells were enriched by FACS.

The TCR was taken from a human donor with multiple sclerosis. Input material: CD8+ T cells from PBMCs. The chain joins TRBV11-2 to TRBJ2-3; D is ambiguous. CDR3 in amino acids: CASSLGPSPSTDTQYF. DNA of the CDR3: TGTGCCAGCAGCTTAGGGCCGAGCCCTAGCACAGATACGCAGTATTTT. The full variable domain, with the rest looked up from reference TRBV11-2 and TRBJ2-3, is EAGVAQSPRYKIIEKRQSVAFWCNPISGHATLYWYQQILGQGPKLLIQFQNNGVVDDSQLPKDRFSAERLKGVDSTLKIQPAKLEDSAVYLCASSLGPSPSTDTQYFGPGTRLTVL.